The next 18 T cell receptor beta chains were all read from a single sample in a study of OX40 agonist ivuxolimab in advanced cancers. Using immunoSEQ multiplex PCR, the repertoire was profiled, and TCRdb retains in-frame clones only, with some absent. The sample holds under 95,000 clones; around four fifths are singletons and the top ten take about 2.7%. Sequenced material: CD4+ or CD8+ T cells sorted from blood, taken in a trial of the OX40 agonist ivuxolimab. Source of these receptors: an adult with an advanced solid tumor such as melanoma, head and neck, liver or kidney cancer.

The chain links TRBV18 to TRBJ1-5, with D tentatively TRBD1 (5 bases). V was clipped by 1 base and J by 5 bases, with 12 bases between them. This CDR3 is built from 15 residues. From germline, CDR1 is KGHSH and CDR2 LQKENI. The CDR3 nucleotides are TGTGCCAGCTCACCACAGGCAGGGCCCTATCAGCCCCAGCATTTT. Translation gives CASSPQAGPYQPQHF.

The J gene is TRBJ2-2, the V gene TRBV27, with TRBD1 as a possible D gene (5 bases). CDR3 length: 13 residues. V was trimmed by 4 bases and J by 5 bases, leaving 8 bases between them. Germline V gene sequence: CDR1 MNHEY, CDR2 SMNVEV (reference sequence). CDR3 nucleotides: TGTGCCAGCAGTTCATACAGGACCGGGGAGCTGTTTTTT. Its protein is CASSSYRTGELFF.

This chain links TRBV9 with TRBJ2-2, with TRBD1 as a possible D gene (6 bases). The CDR3 loop spans 17 amino acids. The germline gives CDR1 SGDLS, CDR2 YYNGEE. V was pared by 0 bases and J by 0 bases, with 12 bases between. The CDR3 region is CASSVVDSYANTGELFF. In DNA, the CDR3 is TGTGCCAGCAGCGTAGTGGACAGCTATGCGAACACCGGGGAGCTGTTTTTT.

The rearrangement uses TRBV18 and TRBJ1-5; TRBD1 is a possible D gene (6 bases). The CDR3 has 14 amino acids. Looked up from germline, CDR1 is KGHSH and CDR2 is LQKENI. The germline V and J ends were trimmed by 4 bases and 5 bases, with 12 bases remaining between them. The CDR3 region is CASSLRDIDQPQHF. The CDR3 nucleotides are TGTGCCAGCTCACTCCGGGACATCGATCAGCCCCAGCATTTT.

Turning to this clone: Relative to the germline gene, one junction end is altered; a read error may explain this. V usage is TRBV6-6 and J usage is TRBJ1-1, with D perhaps matching TRBD1 (6 bases). This CDR3 comprises 13 residues. From germline, CDR1 is MNHNY and CDR2 SVGAGI (reference sequence). DNA for the CDR3: TGTGCCAGCAGTTACACGACGGTGGGGGCAGCCCCCTTT. It specifies CASSYTTVGAAPF.

The chain uses TRBV7-8 and TRBJ2-2; TRBD1 is a possible D gene (6 bases). V lost 6 bases to trimming and J lost 0 bases, with 14 bases between them. Germline loops: CDR1 SGHVS, CDR2 FQNEAQ. CDR3 size: 16 residues. CDR3 in DNA: TGTGCCAGCAGTCAGCGGACAGACGCGAACACCGGGGAGCTGTTTTTT. It specifies CASSQRTDANTGELFF.

This sequence joins TRBV16 and TRBJ2-7; 8 nucleotides agree with TRBD1. The CDR3 consists of 13 residues. Germline CDR1 reads KGHSY; CDR2 reads FQNENV. The trim removed 5 bases at V and 3 bases at J, leaving 3 bases unmatched. In DNA, the CDR3 is TGTGCCAGCAGCACGGGGACAGGCTACGAGCAGTACGTC. Its protein is CASSTGTGYEQYV.

This clone was seen a few times. The chain links TRBV30 to TRBJ1-1; D possibly corresponds to TRBD1 (5 bases). V was shortened by 3 bases and J by 7 bases, with 12 bases between the two germline ends. CDR1 is GTSNPN and CDR2 is SVGIG in the germline V gene (reference sequence). This CDR3 is built from 12 residues. The CDR3 is CAWSTGRDEAFF. In DNA form, the CDR3 reads TGTGCCTGGAGCACAGGCCGTGATGAAGCTTTCTTT.

This clone was recorded once. The chain uses TRBV9 and TRBJ1-1; 9 bases fit TRBD1. V shed 3 bases, J shed 1 base, and the junction held 7 bases outside the gene matches. This CDR3 has 16 residues. Germline V CDR1 and CDR2: SGDLS, YYNGEE. The DNA of the CDR3 is TGTGCCAGCAGCGCTGCGACAGGGGGGGCGAACACTGAAGCTTTCTTT. It encodes CASSAATGGANTEAFF.

The chain combines TRBV7-2 with TRBJ2-1; D may correspond to TRBD1 or TRBD2 (7 bases each). V lost 6 bases to trimming and J lost 2 bases, with 17 bases between them. Germline V gene lookup returns CDR1 SGHTA and CDR2 FQGNSA. This CDR3 has 16 residues. CDR3 sequence reads: CASRSGGVLPYNEQFF. CDR3 in DNA: TGTGCCAGCAGATCAGGGGGGGTTTTACCCTACAATGAGCAGTTCTTC.

The chain has TRBV6-5 and TRBJ2-6, with D possibly matching TRBD1 (6 bases). V gave up 2 bases and J gave up 1 base, with 9 bases separating them. CDR1 is MNHEY and CDR2 is SVGAGI in the germline V gene. This CDR3 contains 16 residues. CDR3 region: CASSYKGQSGANVLTF. The CDR3 DNA is TGTGCCAGCAGTTACAAAGGACAGTCTGGGGCCAACGTCCTGACTTTC.

The rearrangement links TRBV19 to TRBJ1-2; 11 bases are shared with TRBD1. Per germline, CDR1 LNHDA and CDR2 SQIVND (reference sequence). This CDR3 spans 15 amino acids. J gave up 7 bases and V 4 bases, and 8 bases lay outside the gene matches. This CDR3 is CASSTQRTGGGGYTF. The CDR3 DNA sequence: TGTGCCAGTAGTACCCAACGGACAGGGGGCGGTGGCTACACCTTC.

The J gene is TRBJ2-2, the V gene TRBV5-6, with 7 bases lining up with TRBD2. After removal of 2 bases from V and 5 bases from J, the junction contained 6 bases not matched to a gene. The CDR3 is 15 amino acids. The V gene's germline CDR1 is SGHDT and CDR2 YYEEEE. The CDR3 is CASSLGRGSTGELFF. CDR3 sequence (DNA): TGTGCCAGCAGCTTAGGGAGGGGTTCTACCGGGGAGCTGTTTTTT.

V usage is TRBV28 and J usage is TRBJ1-5; D perhaps matches TRBD1 (5 bases). The germline CDR1 and CDR2 sequences are MDHEN and SYDVKM. The CDR3 extends over 15 amino acids. V dropped 2 bases and J dropped 10 bases, with 18 bases sitting between them. In DNA form, the CDR3 reads TGTGCCAGCAGTTTAGAGGGGAACAGAGGTCGACCCCAGCATTTT. Amino acids: CASSLEGNRGRPQHF.

The chain combines TRBV9 with TRBJ2-5; 14 bases fit TRBD2. The CDR3 is 17 amino acids. Germline CDR1 and CDR2: SGDLS and YYNGEE. Unmatched junction bases numbered 8, after V lost 2 bases and J lost 5 bases. CDR3 loop: CASSVTSGGARRETQYF. For the CDR3, the DNA is TGTGCCAGCAGCGTGACTAGCGGGGGGGCAAGGAGGGAGACCCAGTACTTC.

The rearrangement uses TRBV27 and TRBJ1-6; the D gene is possibly TRBD1 (6 bases). CDR1 MNHEY and CDR2 SMNVEV come from the germline V gene (reference sequence). This CDR3 spans 13 amino acids. Trimming shortened V by 5 bases and J by 14 bases, and 16 bases separated the two germline ends. DNA of the CDR3: TGTGCCAGCAGTACCCGGACAGCAGGAACCCTCCACTTT. Protein: CASSTRTAGTLHF.

V is TRBV9 and J is TRBJ1-2; TRBD1 aligns across 7 bases. The germline V gene has CDR1 SGDLS and CDR2 YYNGEE. With 7 bases clipped from V and 1 base from J, the junction kept 10 bases outside the gene matches. The CDR3 runs to 15 residues. CDR3 DNA sequence: TGTGCCAGCTCAACTCCGGGACAGAGTAACTATGGCTACACCTTC. Translation gives CASSTPGQSNYGYTF.

The chain couples TRBV5-5 to TRBJ1-1; 7 bases are a match to TRBD1. V was clipped by 4 bases and J by 4 bases; unmatched bases: 13. Germline V gene sequence: CDR1 SGHKS, CDR2 YYEKEE (reference sequence). The CDR3 contains 16 residues. The CDR3 here is CASSNGTVFLSTEAFF. Written as DNA, the CDR3 is TGTGCCAGCAGCAACGGGACAGTCTTCTTATCCACTGAAGCTTTCTTT.